Listed below are T cell receptor beta chains from one sample, sequenced in a study of blood T cell repertoires in COVID-19. Clones were read by immunoSEQ multiplex PCR, and TCRdb kept only the in-frame ones, dropping some. The sample holds under 95,000 clones, less than 90% seen once. Sequenced material: peripheral blood. The receptors here all came from a human donor in a cohort sampled during active COVID-19. Each CDR3 is given with its conserved first and last residue. Each record gives: V gene, J gene, D gene, clone size, CDR3 protein, CDR3 DNA. The D gene is left open where the match is weak. For some rows the clone size is stated as once, few or many, or as a class when expanded; others skip it.

V gene: TRBV2; J gene: TRBJ2-7; D gene: NA; clone size: NA; CDR3 protein: CASGRSYEQYF; CDR3 DNA: TGTGCCAGCGGTCGGTCCTACGAGCAGTACTTC
V gene: TRBV18; J gene: TRBJ2-7; D gene: NA; clone size: NA; CDR3 protein: CASSPEGTSYEQYF; CDR3 DNA: TGTGCCAGCTCACCAGAAGGGACTTCCTACGAGCAGTACTTC
V gene: TRBV6-5; J gene: TRBJ1-4; D gene: TRBD1; clone size: NA; CDR3 protein: CASSRDRTTEKLFF; CDR3 DNA: TGTGCCAGCAGTCGGGACAGAACGACTGAAAAACTGTTTTTT
V gene: TRBV7-3; J gene: TRBJ2-6; D gene: NA; clone size: NA; CDR3 protein: CASSHPGQFSGANVLTF; CDR3 DNA: TGTGCCAGCAGCCATCCGGGACAATTCTCTGGGGCCAACGTCCTGACTTTC
V gene: TRBV29-1; J gene: TRBJ1-1; D gene: TRBD1; clone size: NA; CDR3 protein: CSASYTGGKAFF; CDR3 DNA: TGCAGCGCAAGCTATACAGGGGGAAAAGCTTTCTTT
V gene: TRBV5-4; J gene: TRBJ1-2; D gene: NA; clone size: few; CDR3 protein: CACCLAGVGGYTF; CDR3 DNA: TGTGCCTGCTGCTTGGCGGGGGTGGGTGGCTACACCTTC
V gene: TRBV6-4; J gene: TRBJ2-3; D gene: TRBD2; clone size: few; CDR3 protein: CASSPSGGTQYF; CDR3 DNA: TGTGCCAGCAGTCCTTCGGGGGGAACGCAGTATTTT
V gene: TRBV24-1; J gene: TRBJ1-2; D gene: TRBD1; clone size: once; CDR3 protein: CATSDLGQGARGYGYTF; CDR3 DNA: TGTGCCACCAGTGACCTGGGACAGGGGGCAAGGGGCTATGGCTACACCTTC
V gene: TRBV11-1; J gene: TRBJ1-6; D gene: NA; clone size: NA; CDR3 protein: CASRSDRNSPLHF; CDR3 DNA: TGTGCCAGCAGGTCGGACAGAAATTCACCCCTCCACTTT
V gene: TRBV11-3; J gene: TRBJ1-2; D gene: TRBD1; clone size: once; CDR3 protein: CASSLAGTGTSNYGYTF; CDR3 DNA: TGTGCCAGCAGCTTAGCTGGGACAGGGACTTCTAACTATGGCTACACCTTC
V gene: TRBV6-6; J gene: TRBJ1-5; D gene: TRBD1; clone size: few; CDR3 protein: CASLRGPTSQPQHF; CDR3 DNA: TGTGCCAGCCTCAGGGGGCCAACAAGTCAGCCCCAGCATTTT
V gene: TRBV2; J gene: TRBJ1-1; D gene: TRBD1; clone size: NA; CDR3 protein: CASSTGHMNTEAFF; CDR3 DNA: TGTGCCAGCTCGACAGGGCACATGAACACTGAAGCTTTCTTT
V gene: TRBV2; J gene: TRBJ1-2; D gene: NA; clone size: NA; CDR3 protein: CASSRGGGYTF; CDR3 DNA: TGTGCCAGCAGCCGAGGAGGTGGCTACACCTTC
V gene: TRBV28; J gene: TRBJ2-1; D gene: NA; clone size: few; CDR3 protein: CASSFGGYNEQFF; CDR3 DNA: TGTGCCAGCAGTTTCGGAGGCTACAATGAGCAGTTCTTC
V gene: TRBV6-5; J gene: TRBJ2-1; D gene: NA; clone size: NA; CDR3 protein: CASSYQGLMGNEQFF; CDR3 DNA: TGTGCCAGCAGTTACCAGGGACTTATGGGGAATGAGCAGTTCTTC
V gene: TRBV6-5; J gene: TRBJ1-6; D gene: NA; clone size: NA; CDR3 protein: CASLVSYNSPLHF; CDR3 DNA: TGTGCCAGTCTCGTCTCCTATAATTCACCCCTCCACTTT
V gene: TRBV7-3; J gene: TRBJ2-1; D gene: TRBD2; clone size: NA; CDR3 protein: CASSPRSAGASYNEQFF; CDR3 DNA: TGTGCCAGCAGCCCCAGGTCTGCGGGAGCGTCCTACAATGAGCAGTTCTTC
V gene: TRBV11-2; J gene: TRBJ1-2; D gene: NA; clone size: NA; CDR3 protein: CASSLDKGAGVDGYTF; CDR3 DNA: TGTGCCAGCAGCTTAGATAAAGGGGCAGGCGTCGATGGCTACACCTTC
V gene: TRBV28; J gene: TRBJ1-2; D gene: TRBD1; clone size: NA; CDR3 protein: CASSFSGQGASAYGYTF; CDR3 DNA: TGTGCCAGCAGTTTCTCGGGACAGGGGGCGTCTGCCTATGGCTACACCTTC
V gene: TRBV5-1; J gene: TRBJ1-1; D gene: NA; clone size: NA; CDR3 protein: CASSSRDLRGEAFF; CDR3 DNA: TGCGCCAGCAGCTCCCGGGACCTCAGGGGTGAAGCTTTCTTT
V gene: TRBV4-2; J gene: TRBJ1-6; D gene: NA; clone size: few; CDR3 protein: CASSQLRDTNSPLHF; CDR3 DNA: TGTGCCAGCAGCCAATTACGGGACACCAATTCACCCCTCCACTTT
V gene: TRBV6-5; J gene: TRBJ2-5; D gene: TRBD1; clone size: NA; CDR3 protein: CAIGQGVRETQYF; CDR3 DNA: TGTGCCATCGGACAGGGAGTAAGGGAGACCCAGTACTTC
V gene: TRBV28; J gene: TRBJ1-2; D gene: NA; clone size: NA; CDR3 protein: CASSLAGPNYGYTF; CDR3 DNA: TGTGCCAGCAGTTTGGCGGGGCCCAACTATGGCTACACCTTC
V gene: TRBV6-5; J gene: TRBJ2-7; D gene: TRBD2; clone size: NA; CDR3 protein: CASSYSSAGGYYEQYF; CDR3 DNA: TGTGCCAGCAGTTACTCGTCGGCGGGGGGGTACTACGAGCAGTACTTC
V gene: TRBV2; J gene: TRBJ2-1; D gene: TRBD2; clone size: few; CDR3 protein: CASSEEGGRAGNEQFF; CDR3 DNA: TGTGCCAGCAGTGAAGAAGGCGGGAGGGCGGGCAATGAGCAGTTCTTC
V gene: TRBV19; J gene: TRBJ2-7; D gene: TRBD1; clone size: NA; CDR3 protein: CASSSQGEYEQYF; CDR3 DNA: TGTGCCAGTAGTAGCCAGGGGGAGTACGAGCAGTACTTC
V gene: TRBV6-5; J gene: TRBJ1-1; D gene: TRBD1; clone size: few; CDR3 protein: CASSKAGGTEAFF; CDR3 DNA: TGTGCCAGCAGCAAGGCAGGGGGAACTGAAGCTTTCTTT